The clone carrying this T cell receptor (beta chain) was detected only a few times. Its antigen is still unknown. Recent acute infections and vaccinations were absent in the healthy HIV-negative adult donors. A CD45RA-negative memory subset and a CD45RA+ naive subset were separated from the CD4+ cells. The protocol was immunoSEQ multiplex PCR, while the TCRdb copy is restricted to in-frame clones and leaves out a portion. The repertoire has more than 2 million clones, 85% to 95% of them found once; the top ten carry 0.1% to 0.15%. V lost 6 bases, J lost 3 bases, and 7 bases stayed unmatched. The germline V gene encodes CDR1 ENHRY and CDR2 SYGVKD. CDR3 length: 15 residues. The data are from a study of shared clonotypes between healthy human individuals. General study results and limits: Incompleteness in sorted-subset sequencing, despite large depth, was shown by rarefaction. Naive CD4 clonotype sharing across several donors was approximately 5.2%.

The specimen sequenced was naive CD4+ T cells sorted from blood. Sample subset: CD45RA+ positively selected. The rearrangement links TRBV10-3 to TRBJ1-5; TRBD1 agrees at 8 bases. The clonotype was recovered from a man aged 18-30 years in good health. In nucleotides, the CDR3 is TGTGCCATCAGCACCGGGACAGGCGACAATCAGCCCCAGCATTTT. It is translated as CAISTGTGDNQPQHF.